Below, one T cell receptor beta chain is given with its context. Its matching antigen is unknown. Looked up from germline, CDR1 is SGHRS and CDR2 is YFSETQ. The CDR3 runs 17 residues. The ends lost 2 bases at V and 11 bases at J; junction bases unmatched: 16. The data were obtained in a study of cytomegalovirus exposure and HLA in healthy donors. PCR employed 60 Vbeta and 13 Jbeta primers. Clones were read by immunoSEQ multiplex PCR, and TCRdb kept only the in-frame ones, dropping some. The listing contains over 25,000 clones. Study-level findings and limits: A later analysis linked a missense variant in DCLRE1C to the trimming of TCR beta V and J genes. In vitro work confirmed that a few CMV-associated chains recognize CMV antigens. Across donors, presence/absence analyses took sequencing depth to be roughly uniform.

This clonotype originated in a man aged 30 to 45 in good health and CMV-seronegative. The chain is built from TRBV5-1 and TRBJ2-3; TRBD1 agrees at 11 bases. Sequencing was performed on PBMCs. The CDR3 loop is CASSLSGTGGPGSRQYF. The CDR3 DNA reads TGCGCCAGCAGCTTATCCGGGACAGGGGGTCCCGGAAGCAGGCAGTATTTT.